One and the same sample provided the 20 T cell receptor beta chains below, sequenced in a study of shared clonotypes between healthy human individuals. Profiling relied on immunoSEQ multiplex PCR, and the TCRdb table lists in-frame clones only, not all of them. The data hold 2 million to 2.5 million clones, with more than 80% observed a single time. Sequenced sample: naive CD4+ T cells from PBMCs. Regarding subset: CD45RA+ positively selected. Source of these receptors: a man aged 18-30 years in good health. Some clones in this sample may be carry-over from other donors' samples.

V is TRBV9 and J is TRBJ2-1, with D perhaps being TRBD1 or TRBD2 (6 bases each). Germline V gene sequence: CDR1 SGDLS, CDR2 YYNGEE. V was trimmed by 0 bases and J by 3 bases, leaving 13 bases between them. The length of the CDR3 is 16 residues. This CDR3 reads CASSVAGGPDYNEQFF. The CDR3 coding sequence is TGTGCCAGCAGCGTAGCTGGGGGGCCGGACTACAATGAGCAGTTCTTC.

Concerning this clone itself: Other DNA sequences within the sample encode an identical CDR3. The chain recombines TRBV28 with TRBJ1-5; a weak D match, TRBD1 (6 bases). The CDR3 is 14 amino acids. Trimming took off 2 bases at V and 3 bases at J, with 8 bases between the two ends. The germline gives CDR1 MDHEN, CDR2 SYDVKM. CDR3 sequence (DNA): TGTGCCAGCAGTTTAGGGGGCACCAATCAGCCCCAGCATTTT. This encodes CASSLGGTNQPQHF.

To note about this clone: Other DNA variants within this sample encode the same CDR3. This chain links TRBV7-3 with TRBJ2-2, with D possibly being TRBD1 (6 bases). V was pared by 3 bases and J by 3 bases, with 8 bases between. CDR1 is SGHTA, CDR2 FQGTGA, per germline. This CDR3 is 14 amino acids long. The chain's CDR3 is CASSFAGDTGELFF. The CDR3 nucleotides are TGTGCCAGCAGCTTCGCAGGGGACACCGGGGAGCTGTTTTTT.

The chain uses TRBV25-1 and TRBJ2-1; 7 bases match TRBD2. Germline loops: CDR1 MGHDK, CDR2 SYGVNS. The junction had 12 bases not matched to a gene; V was cut back by 6 bases and J by 1 base. The CDR3 is 17 residues long. This chain's CDR3 is CASRGLQLRESYNEQFF. In nucleotides, the CDR3 is TGTGCCAGCAGAGGATTACAGTTGCGGGAGTCCTACAATGAGCAGTTCTTC.

The chain combines TRBV4-2 with TRBJ2-1, with 7 nucleotides matching TRBD2. The V gene end was trimmed by 0 bases and the J gene end by 9 bases; junction bases not matched to a gene: 14. The V gene's germline CDR1 is LGHNA and CDR2 YNFKEQ. The CDR3 length is 17 residues. The CDR3 DNA follows: TGTGCCAGCAGCCAAGATGTATTTGCGGGAGAGGGAAGTGAGCAGTTCTTC. Residues: CASSQDVFAGEGSEQFF.

The V gene is TRBV28, the J gene TRBJ2-1; 8 bases are a match to TRBD2. This CDR3 is 12 amino acids long. V lost 7 bases to trimming and J lost 7 bases; unmatched junction nucleotides: 3. Germline V gene data show CDR1 as MDHEN and CDR2 as SYDVKM. CDR3 protein: CASTQRGNEQFF. As DNA, the CDR3 is TGTGCCAGCACCCAGCGGGGGAATGAGCAGTTCTTC.

The CDR3 here is CAWSRQGTAKNIQYF. The DNA of the CDR3 is TGTGCCTGGAGTAGACAGGGAACAGCCAAAAACATTCAGTACTTC. The rearrangement uses TRBV30 and TRBJ2-4; 7 nucleotides align to TRBD1. Germline V gene sequence: CDR1 GTSNPN, CDR2 SVGIG (reference sequence). The length of the CDR3 is 15 residues. The V and J ends lost 2 bases and 0 bases, in that order; junction bases with no gene match: 4.

This rearrangement joins TRBV6-5 to TRBJ1-1; the D gene is possibly TRBD1 (5 bases). Germline V gives CDR1 MNHEY, CDR2 SVGAGI. This CDR3 contains 15 residues. Trimming pared 2 bases from V and 1 base from J, leaving 11 bases between. CDR3 sequence: CASSYSTRGNTEAFF. The DNA for the CDR3 is TGTGCCAGCAGTTACAGCACGAGGGGGAACACTGAAGCTTTCTTT.

The V call is TRBV28, the J call TRBJ2-7, with 7 bases matching TRBD2. V was pared by 5 bases and J by 0 bases, with 7 bases of the junction left unmatched. Germline CDR1 MDHEN, CDR2 SYDVKM. The CDR3 extends over 15 amino acids. Written as DNA, the CDR3 is TGTGCCAGCAGTGGCGGGGGATTCAGCTCCTACGAGCAGTACTTC. Translating it yields CASSGGGFSSYEQYF.

The genes are TRBV5-6 and TRBJ2-5, with D uncertain. V was clipped by 2 bases and J by 5 bases, with 10 bases between them. The CDR3 has 13 amino acids. CDR1 and CDR2 from the germline V gene are SGHDT and YYEEEE. As DNA, the CDR3 is TGTGCCAGCAGCTTAGAGGCTACGGAGACCCAGTACTTC. Translating gives CASSLEATETQYF.

This rearrangement joins TRBV5-1 to TRBJ2-2; no reliable D call. The V and J ends lost 4 bases and 0 bases respectively, with 10 bases between them. The germline V gene has CDR1 SGHRS and CDR2 YFSETQ. The CDR3 loop spans 15 amino acids. The DNA for the CDR3 is TGCGCCAGCAGCCCAGTGGGCTCGAACACCGGGGAGCTGTTTTTT. Encoded protein: CASSPVGSNTGELFF.

In the case of this clone: This sample also contains other DNA sequences that code for the same CDR3. V and J are TRBV9 and TRBJ1-2, with TRBD1 matching 8 bases. The germline V gene has CDR1 SGDLS and CDR2 YYNGEE. This CDR3 region has 14 residues. With 3 bases clipped from V and 2 bases from J, the junction kept 3 bases outside the gene matches. DNA of the CDR3: TGTGCCAGCAGCGCCGGGACAGGCAACTATGGCTACACCTTC. This translates into CASSAGTGNYGYTF.

The chain recombines TRBV5-6 with TRBJ2-1; 9 nucleotides match TRBD1. CDR1 is SGHDT, CDR2 YYEEEE, per germline. The V and J ends lost 5 bases and 7 bases, in that order; junction bases with no gene match: 10. The CDR3 covers 15 residues. This CDR3 is CASSNRDRDVNEQFF. As DNA, the CDR3 is TGTGCCAGCAGTAACCGGGACAGGGACGTGAATGAGCAGTTCTTC.

The chain links TRBV4-1 to TRBJ2-2; D may be TRBD2 (7 bases). The CDR3 extends over 15 amino acids. Germline CDR1 is MGHRA and CDR2 is YSYEKL. V was clipped by 4 bases and J by 5 bases, with 14 bases between them. CDR3 protein: CASSPQGRGTGELFF. The CDR3 nucleotides read TGCGCCAGCAGCCCTCAGGGGAGGGGGACCGGGGAGCTGTTTTTT.

The gene calls are TRBV7-9 and TRBJ2-5, with D uncertain. CDR3 size: 13 residues. The germline V and J ends were trimmed by 1 base and 5 bases, with 8 bases remaining between them. CDR1 SEHNR and CDR2 FQNEAQ come from the germline V gene (reference sequence). CDR3 sequence (DNA): TGTGCCAGCAGCTTAGAAGGTACCGAGACCCAGTACTTC. Its translation: CASSLEGTETQYF.

This chain uses TRBV27 with TRBJ1-5, with TRBD1 as a possible D gene (6 bases). Per the germline V gene, CDR1 is MNHEY and CDR2 is SMNVEV (reference sequence). The CDR3 sequence is 17 residues long. Trimming took 6 bases from V and 0 from J, leaving 18 bases between them. The CDR3 DNA reads as TGTGCCAGCAGAGACCTTAACGGGGGCGGTAGCAATCAGCCCCAGCATTTT. Its protein is CASRDLNGGGSNQPQHF.

This clone was counted a few times. The chain links TRBV18 to TRBJ1-5, with 8 positions matching TRBD1. The trim removed 6 bases at V and 5 bases at J, leaving 6 bases unmatched. The CDR3 is made up of 14 amino acids. CDR1 and CDR2 from the germline V gene are KGHSH and LQKENI. The CDR3 loop is CASSQQGEDQPQHF. DNA of the CDR3: TGTGCCAGCTCTCAACAGGGGGAGGATCAGCCCCAGCATTTT.

This rearrangement joins TRBV5-1 to TRBJ1-4, with no clear D. The V end lost 5 bases, the J end lost 2 bases, and 13 bases lay between the germline ends. Germline CDR1 is SGHRS and CDR2 is YFSETQ. The CDR3 is made up of 15 amino acids. Written as DNA, the CDR3 is TGCGCCAGCAGTCAATGGGATCCGACTAATGAAAAACTGTTTTTT. Residues: CASSQWDPTNEKLFF.

CDR3 protein: CASTTGSYGYTF. CDR3 DNA sequence: TGTGCCAGTACAACAGGGTCCTATGGCTACACCTTC. This chain joins TRBV9 and TRBJ1-2, with D perhaps matching TRBD1 (6 bases). V lost 8 bases and J lost 4, with 12 bases in between. The CDR3 length is 12 residues. Germline V gives CDR1 SGDLS, CDR2 YYNGEE.

The chain links TRBV25-1 to TRBJ2-2; no definite D call. Germline values: CDR1 MGHDK, CDR2 SYGVNS. Between the trimmed V and J ends, which lost 3 bases and 5 bases, there was a span of 13 bases. The CDR3 covers 15 residues. Here the CDR3 DNA reads TGTGCCAGCAGTGACCTTATACTTGGGACCGGGGAGCTGTTTTTT. Its protein product is CASSDLILGTGELFF.